This T cell receptor beta chain is drawn from a study of cytomegalovirus exposure and HLA in healthy donors. With 5 bases clipped from V and 5 bases from J, the junction kept 10 bases outside the gene matches. Looked up from germline, CDR1 is ENHRY and CDR2 is SYGVKD. The CDR3 runs to 16 residues. As regards this clone: The antigen is not known.

PCR employed 60 Vbeta and 13 Jbeta primers. Only in-frame clones appear in the TCRdb table, and some are missing; sequencing was by immunoSEQ multiplex PCR. Altogether 95,000 to 150,000 clones are present, 74% being singletons, with the ten largest covering around 4%. General observations from the study: Researchers reported from a later analysis that most CMV-associated TCR beta chains appeared HLA-restricted. In a later analysis, V- and J-gene trimming of beta chains associated with a DCLRE1C missense variant, replicated independently.

This rearrangement joins TRBV10-3 to TRBJ2-2; TRBD2 matches 8 bases. The sequence came from a man aged 35-49 years in good health and CMV-seropositive. The specimen sequenced was PBMCs. CDR3 DNA: TGTGCCATCAGTAAGACGGGGGGGCCACAAACCGGGGAGCTGTTTTTT. This encodes CAISKTGGPQTGELFF.